The rows below give T cell receptor beta chains drawn from one sample of a study of blood T cell repertoires in COVID-19. TCRdb's table, derived via immunoSEQ multiplex PCR, lists solely in-frame clones and lacks some. The sample comprises about 150,000 clones, around 83% of which are singletons, and approximately 2.9% rests with the top ten. Source material: peripheral blood. These receptors were obtained from a woman aged 80 or older with acute or convalescent COVID-19. The CDR3 runs from the conserved cysteine through the conserved F or W. A D gene is named only where the DNA matches it firmly. Size tells how often a clone was seen (once, few, many) or the class of an expanded clone, and some rows leave it out.

>NA|TRBV29-1|NA|TRBJ1-1
CSVGTRQEAFF
TGCAGCGTTGGGACAAGACAGGAGGCTTTCTTT
>NA|TRBV12-3/TRBV12-4|NA|TRBJ1-6
CASTFREGSPLHF
TGTGCCAGCACCTTCAGGGAGGGGTCACCCCTCCACTTT
>NA|TRBV7-3|once|TRBJ2-2
CASSSAGVNTGELFF
TGTGCCAGCAGCTCCGCCGGGGTCAACACCGGGGAGCTGTTTTTT
>NA|TRBV6-6|NA|TRBJ2-7
CASSLAADSSYEQYF
TGTGCCAGCAGCTTGGCAGCGGACAGCTCCTACGAGCAGTACTTC
>TRBD1|TRBV7-6|NA|TRBJ1-1
CASSLDGSGDRGSRTEAFF
TGTGCCAGCAGCTTAGACGGGTCAGGGGACAGGGGAAGTCGAACTGAAGCTTTCTTT
>TRBD1|TRBV18|once|TRBJ1-2
CASSPRDRGSYGYTF
TGTGCCAGCTCACCTCGGGACAGGGGGTCCTATGGCTACACCTTC
>NA|TRBV5-1|NA|TRBJ1-1
CASSLGAMNTEAFF
TGCGCCAGCAGCTTGGGGGCCATGAACACTGAAGCTTTCTTT
>TRBD1|TRBV11-2|NA|TRBJ2-1
CASSLQGQNFGDEQFF
TGTGCCAGCAGCCTCCAGGGACAGAATTTTGGAGATGAGCAGTTCTTC
>TRBD1|TRBV5-1|NA|TRBJ2-2
CASSSGQPKTGELFF
TGCGCCAGCAGCTCGGGACAGCCCAAGACCGGGGAGCTGTTTTTT
>TRBD1|TRBV27|NA|TRBJ1-2
CASSRTGSSGYTF
TGTGCCAGCTCCCGGACAGGGTCGAGTGGTTACACCTTC
>NA|TRBV5-1|NA|TRBJ2-1
CASSSPLRGGDLYNEQFF
TGCGCCAGCAGCTCCCCATTAAGGGGGGGGGACCTTTACAATGAGCAGTTCTTC
>TRBD1|TRBV12-3/TRBV12-4|NA|TRBJ2-5
CASRGTGEETQYF
TGTGCCAGCAGAGGGACAGGGGAAGAGACCCAGTACTTC
>TRBD1|TRBV10-3|NA|TRBJ1-2
CAIRGGDRDYGYTF
TGTGCCATCAGAGGAGGGGACAGGGACTATGGCTACACCTTC
>NA|TRBV4-1|NA|TRBJ1-3
CASSQDGNGNTIYF
TGCGCCAGCAGCCAAGACGGGAACGGAAACACCATATATTTT
>NA|TRBV5-4|NA|TRBJ1-2
CASSFQGFLYGYTF
TGTGCCAGCAGCTTCCAGGGGTTTTTATATGGCTACACCTTC